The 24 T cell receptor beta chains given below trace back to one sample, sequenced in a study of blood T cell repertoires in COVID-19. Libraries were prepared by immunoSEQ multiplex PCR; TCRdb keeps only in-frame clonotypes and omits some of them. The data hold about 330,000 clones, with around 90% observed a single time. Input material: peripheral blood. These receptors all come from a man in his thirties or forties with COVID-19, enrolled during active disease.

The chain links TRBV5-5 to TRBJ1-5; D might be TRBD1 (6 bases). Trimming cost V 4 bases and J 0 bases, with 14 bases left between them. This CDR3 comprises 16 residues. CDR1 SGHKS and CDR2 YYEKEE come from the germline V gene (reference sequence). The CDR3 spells CASSVDPGVSNQPQHF. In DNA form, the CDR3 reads TGTGCCAGCAGCGTCGATCCAGGGGTTAGCAATCAGCCCCAGCATTTT.

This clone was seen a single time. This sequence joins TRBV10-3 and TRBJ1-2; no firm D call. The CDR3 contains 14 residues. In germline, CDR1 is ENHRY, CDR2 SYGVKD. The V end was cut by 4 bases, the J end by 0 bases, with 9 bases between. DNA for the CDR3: TGTGCCATCAGTGTCGGGTCCGCTAACTATGGCTACACCTTC. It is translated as CAISVGSANYGYTF.

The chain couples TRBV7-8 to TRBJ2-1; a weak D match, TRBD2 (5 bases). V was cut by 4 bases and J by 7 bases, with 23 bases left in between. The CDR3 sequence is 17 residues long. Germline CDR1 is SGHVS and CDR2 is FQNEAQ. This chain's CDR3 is CASSSLPSPGGENEQFF. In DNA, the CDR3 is TGTGCCAGCAGCTCACTTCCTAGCCCCGGCGGAGAAAATGAGCAGTTCTTC.

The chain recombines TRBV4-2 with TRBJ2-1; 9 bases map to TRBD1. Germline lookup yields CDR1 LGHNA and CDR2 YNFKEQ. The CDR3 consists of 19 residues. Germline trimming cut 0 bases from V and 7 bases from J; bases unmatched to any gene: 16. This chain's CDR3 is CASSQDPNFDRGYGNEQFF. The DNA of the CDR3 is TGTGCCAGCAGCCAAGATCCCAACTTCGACAGGGGGTACGGAAATGAGCAGTTCTTC.

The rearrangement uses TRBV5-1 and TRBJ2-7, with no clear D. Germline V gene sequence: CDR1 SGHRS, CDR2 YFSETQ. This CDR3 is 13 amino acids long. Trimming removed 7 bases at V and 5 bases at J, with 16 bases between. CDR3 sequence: CASGTPPAHEQYF. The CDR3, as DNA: TGCGCCAGCGGCACGCCCCCTGCCCACGAGCAGTACTTC.

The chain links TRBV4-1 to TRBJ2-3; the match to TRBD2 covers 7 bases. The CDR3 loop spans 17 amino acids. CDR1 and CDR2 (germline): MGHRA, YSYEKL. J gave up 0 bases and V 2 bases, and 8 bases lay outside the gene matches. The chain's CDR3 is CASSQWEGRRSTDTQYF. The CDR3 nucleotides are TGCGCCAGCAGCCAATGGGAGGGGCGGAGAAGCACAGATACGCAGTATTTT.

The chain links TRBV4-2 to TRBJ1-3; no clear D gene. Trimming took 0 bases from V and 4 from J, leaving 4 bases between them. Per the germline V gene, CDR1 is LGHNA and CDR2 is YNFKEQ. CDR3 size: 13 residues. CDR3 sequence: CASSQDRGNTIYF. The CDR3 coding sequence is TGTGCCAGCAGCCAAGATCGGGGAAACACCATATATTTT.

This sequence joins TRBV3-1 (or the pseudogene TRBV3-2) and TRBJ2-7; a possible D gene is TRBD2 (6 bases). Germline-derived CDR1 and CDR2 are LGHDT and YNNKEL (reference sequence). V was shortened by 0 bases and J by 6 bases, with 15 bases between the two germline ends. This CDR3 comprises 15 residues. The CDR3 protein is CASSQDQGGPAEQYF. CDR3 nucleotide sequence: TGTGCCAGCAGCCAAGACCAGGGAGGCCCCGCCGAGCAGTACTTC.

The DNA for the CDR3 is TGCGCCAGCAGCCAAGATCGGGAGGGGGCGGTGGGAGAGACCCAGTACTTC. Translation: CASSQDREGAVGETQYF. V is TRBV4-3 and J is TRBJ2-5, with D possibly TRBD2 on 8 matching bases. Germline lookup yields CDR1 LGHNA and CDR2 YSLEER. Trimming removed 0 bases at V and 4 bases at J, with 18 bases between. The CDR3 spans 17 residues.

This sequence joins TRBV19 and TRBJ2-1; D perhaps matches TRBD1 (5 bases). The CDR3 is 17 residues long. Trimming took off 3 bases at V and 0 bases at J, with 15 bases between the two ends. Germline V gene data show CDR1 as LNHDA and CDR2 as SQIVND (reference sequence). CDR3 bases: TGTGCCAGTAGTATGGGCAAGGGGCAGAGCTCCTACAATGAGCAGTTCTTC. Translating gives CASSMGKGQSSYNEQFF.

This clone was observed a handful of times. As DNA, the CDR3 is TGTGCCAGCTCTTCGGGACAGGGAGTGACTGAAGCTTTCTTT. Its translation: CASSSGQGVTEAFF. The chain couples TRBV18 to TRBJ1-1; 9 bases align to TRBD1. V lost 6 bases and J lost 5; bases outside the gene matches: 7. The CDR3 contains 14 residues. Per germline, CDR1 KGHSH and CDR2 LQKENI.

CDR3 bases: TGTGCCAGCAGCTTAGCCCCTGGACAGATGGGACGTGAGCAGTTCTTC. This codes for CASSLAPGQMGREQFF. This chain joins TRBV13 and TRBJ2-1, with TRBD1 as a possible D gene (6 bases). The CDR3 contains 16 residues. Germline V gene sequence: CDR1 PRHDT, CDR2 FYEKMQ (reference sequence). V was pared by 1 base and J by 9 bases, with 19 bases between.

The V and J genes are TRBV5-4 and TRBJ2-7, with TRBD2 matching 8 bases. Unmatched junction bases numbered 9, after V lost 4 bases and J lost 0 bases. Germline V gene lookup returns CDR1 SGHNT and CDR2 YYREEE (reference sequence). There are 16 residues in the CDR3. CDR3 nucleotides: TGTGCCAGCAGCCCTGGTCTAAGCGGGAGCTCCTACGAGCAGTACTTC. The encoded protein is CASSPGLSGSSYEQYF.

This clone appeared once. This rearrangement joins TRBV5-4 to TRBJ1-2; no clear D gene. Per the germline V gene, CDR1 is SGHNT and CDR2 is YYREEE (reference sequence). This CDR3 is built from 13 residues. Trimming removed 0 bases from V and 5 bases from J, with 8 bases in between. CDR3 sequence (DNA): TGTGCCAGCAGCTTGGACTACTCTTATGGCTACACCTTC. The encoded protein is CASSLDYSYGYTF.

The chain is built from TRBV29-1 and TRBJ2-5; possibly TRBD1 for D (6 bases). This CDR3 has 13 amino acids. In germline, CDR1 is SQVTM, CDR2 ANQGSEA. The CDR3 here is CSSATGFGETQYF. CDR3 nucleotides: TGCAGTTCTGCTACAGGGTTCGGAGAGACCCAGTACTTC. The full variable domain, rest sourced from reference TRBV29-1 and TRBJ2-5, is SAVISQKPSRDICQRGTSLTIQCQVDSQVTMMFWYRQQPGQSLTLIATANQGSEATYESGFVIDKFPISRPNLTFSTLTVSNMSPEDSSIYLCSSATGFGETQYFGPGTRLLVL.

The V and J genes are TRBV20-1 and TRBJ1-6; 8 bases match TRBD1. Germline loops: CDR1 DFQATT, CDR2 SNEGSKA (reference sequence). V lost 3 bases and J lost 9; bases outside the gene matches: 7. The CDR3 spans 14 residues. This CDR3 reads CSASEDRDSSPLHF. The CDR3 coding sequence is TGCAGTGCTAGTGAGGACAGGGATAGTTCACCCCTCCACTTT.

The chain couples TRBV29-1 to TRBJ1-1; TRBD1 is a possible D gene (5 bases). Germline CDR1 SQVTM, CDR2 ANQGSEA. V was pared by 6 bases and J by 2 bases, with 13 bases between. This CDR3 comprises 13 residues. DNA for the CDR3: TGCAGCGTCTTACAGGCGCTTAACACTGAAGCTTTCTTT. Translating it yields CSVLQALNTEAFF.

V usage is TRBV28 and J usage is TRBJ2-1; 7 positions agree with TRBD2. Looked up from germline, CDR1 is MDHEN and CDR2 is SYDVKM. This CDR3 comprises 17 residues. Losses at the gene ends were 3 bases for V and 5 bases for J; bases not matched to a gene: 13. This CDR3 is CASSFPPWGGNNNEQFF. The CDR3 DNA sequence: TGTGCCAGCAGTTTCCCTCCTTGGGGGGGTAACAACAATGAGCAGTTCTTC.

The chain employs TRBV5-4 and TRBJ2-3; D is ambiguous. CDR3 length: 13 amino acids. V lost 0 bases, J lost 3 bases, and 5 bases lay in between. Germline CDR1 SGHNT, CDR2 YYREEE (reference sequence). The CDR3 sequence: CASSLVQTDTQYF. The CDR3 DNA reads TGTGCCAGCAGCTTGGTGCAGACAGATACGCAGTATTTT.

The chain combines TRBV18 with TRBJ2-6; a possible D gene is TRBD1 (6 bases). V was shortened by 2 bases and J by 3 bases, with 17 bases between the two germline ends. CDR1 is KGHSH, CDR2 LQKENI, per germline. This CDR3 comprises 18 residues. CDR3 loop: CASSPWRDTGFGANVLTF. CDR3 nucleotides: TGTGCCAGCTCACCATGGCGAGACACAGGGTTTGGGGCCAACGTCCTGACTTTC.

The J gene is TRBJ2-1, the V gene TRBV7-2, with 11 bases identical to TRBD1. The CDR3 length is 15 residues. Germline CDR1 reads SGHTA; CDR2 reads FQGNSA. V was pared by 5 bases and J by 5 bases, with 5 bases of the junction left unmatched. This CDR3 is CASSPDRGRHNEQFF. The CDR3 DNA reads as TGTGCCAGCAGCCCGGACAGGGGGCGGCACAATGAGCAGTTCTTC.

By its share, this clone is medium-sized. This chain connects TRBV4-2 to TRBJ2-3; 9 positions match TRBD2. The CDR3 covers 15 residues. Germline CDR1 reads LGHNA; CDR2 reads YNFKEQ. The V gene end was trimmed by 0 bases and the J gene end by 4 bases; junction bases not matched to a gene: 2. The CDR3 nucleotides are TGTGCCAGCAGCCAAGAGCGGGGGGGCCCAGATACGCAGTATTTT. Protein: CASSQERGGPDTQYF.

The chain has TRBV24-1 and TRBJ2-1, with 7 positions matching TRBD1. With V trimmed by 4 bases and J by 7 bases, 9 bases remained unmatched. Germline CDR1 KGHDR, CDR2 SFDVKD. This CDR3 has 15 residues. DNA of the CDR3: TGTGCCACCAGTGACCCCGGGACAGCACTAAATGAGCAGTTCTTC. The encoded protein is CATSDPGTALNEQFF.

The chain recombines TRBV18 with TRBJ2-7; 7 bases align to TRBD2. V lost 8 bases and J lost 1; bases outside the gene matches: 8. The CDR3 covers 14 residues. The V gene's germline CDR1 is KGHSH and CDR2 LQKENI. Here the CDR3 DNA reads TGTGCCAGCAGAGTGGGGGGAGGGTCCTACGAGCAGTACTTC. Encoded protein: CASRVGGGSYEQYF. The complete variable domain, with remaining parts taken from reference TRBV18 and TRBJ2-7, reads NAGVMQNPRHLVRRRGQEARLRCSPMKGHSHVYWYRQLPEEGLKFMVYLQKENIIDESGMPKERFSAEFPKEGPSILRIQQVVRGDSAAYFCASRVGGGSYEQYFGPGTRLTVT.